The 11 T cell receptor beta chains reported below all come from one sample, sequenced in a study of T cells in Graves' hyperthyroidism and ophthalmopathy. Researchers amplified the TCR beta CDR3 regions from RNA transcripts. Primed by the HTBI set, a first-round RT-PCR was run on the TCR CDR3. TCRdb processed the multiplex PCR reads anew with MiXCR; each CDR3 protein has one entry. The sample lists hundreds of thousands of distinct CDR3 sequences; about 45% were seen once. Sequenced: peripheral blood or thyroid tissue (not recorded which). Every receptor here comes from a woman between 18 and 30 years old with Graves' hyperthyroidism.

The V and J genes are TRBV24-1 and TRBJ2-7; D may correspond to TRBD1 or TRBD2 (5 bases each). V dropped 5 bases and J dropped 3 bases, with 16 bases sitting between them. This CDR3 comprises 15 residues. Germline V gene sequence: CDR1 KGHDR, CDR2 SFDVKD. The CDR3 coding sequence is TGTGCCACCAGTGTTCTACCCGTGGGGGTCTACGAGCAGTACTTC. The encoded protein is CATSVLPVGVYEQYF.

The rearrangement joins TRBV29-1 to TRBJ1-1; no clear D. The CDR3 covers 10 residues. Looked up from germline, CDR1 is SQVTM and CDR2 is ANQGSEA. V was shortened by 8 bases and J by 7 bases, with 11 bases between the two germline ends. DNA for the CDR3: TGCAGCTTAGGCCTTGGTGAAGCTTTCTTT. This gives the protein CSLGLGEAFF.

This clonotype was observed at least ten times. The chain couples TRBV7-2 to TRBJ1-2, with a possible D match to TRBD1 (5 bases). V dropped 6 bases and J dropped 3 bases, with 8 bases sitting between them. Looked up from germline, CDR1 is SGHTA and CDR2 is FQGNSA. This CDR3 spans 12 amino acids. The CDR3 region is CASSDSYYGYTF. DNA of the CDR3: TGTGCCAGCAGTGACAGTTACTATGGCTACACCTTC.

About this clonotype: A read error may account for a junction end that differs from germline. V and J are TRBV20-1 and TRBJ2-5, with no clear D. This CDR3 contains 11 residues. Germline assignment: CDR1 DFQATT and CDR2 SNEGSKA (reference sequence). The CDR3 region is CSATTRPIEFF. CDR3 in DNA: TGCAGTGCTACAACGAGACCTATAGAGTTCTTC.

This clonotype was picked up one time. This chain connects TRBV5-1 to TRBJ2-5, with TRBD2 identical over 8 bases. In germline, CDR1 is SGHRS, CDR2 YFSETQ. The CDR3 is 16 residues long. J lost 4 bases, V lost 4 bases, and 12 bases had no gene match. The CDR3 DNA follows: TGCGCCAGCAGCCCATTGGCGGGAGGCCTTGGAGAGACCCAGTACTTC. Residues: CASSPLAGGLGETQYF.

The chain uses TRBV20-1 and TRBJ2-7; TRBD1 agrees at 9 bases. Per the germline V gene, CDR1 is DFQATT and CDR2 is SNEGSKA (reference sequence). The CDR3 consists of 15 residues. J was trimmed by 4 bases and V by 6 bases; bases with no gene match: 13. Here the CDR3 DNA reads TGCAGTGCGAGGGACAGGGTGACACAGCTTTACGAGCAGTACTTC. It is translated as CSARDRVTQLYEQYF.

This chain connects TRBV7-3 to TRBJ1-6; maybe TRBD1 (5 bases). CDR1 and CDR2 from the germline V gene are SGHTA and FQGTGA. The CDR3 loop spans 12 amino acids. V was cut by 6 bases and J by 15 bases, with 15 bases left in between. The CDR3 region is CASSSRDLFLHF. In DNA form, the CDR3 reads TGTGCCAGCAGTTCCCGGGACTTGTTCCTCCACTTT.

This clonotype occurred many times. The chain carries TRBV29-1 and TRBJ2-2; no firm D call. The CDR3 sequence is 12 residues long. CDR1 and CDR2 from the germline V gene are SQVTM and ANQGSEA. The germline V and J ends were trimmed by 4 bases and 4 bases, with 7 bases remaining between them. This CDR3 reads CSVGPITGELFF. CDR3 bases: TGCAGCGTTGGGCCCATCACCGGGGAGCTGTTTTTT.

The chain recombines TRBV29-1 with TRBJ1-1, with D unclear. The CDR3 totals 12 residues. CDR1 and CDR2 from the germline V gene are SQVTM and ANQGSEA. Trimming took off 4 bases at V and 5 bases at J, with 11 bases between the two ends. This CDR3 is CSVGGGGTEAFF. In DNA, the CDR3 is TGCAGCGTTGGGGGTGGAGGGACTGAAGCTTTCTTT.

The chain carries TRBV15 and TRBJ1-2; D gene uncertain. The germline V and J ends were trimmed by 3 bases and 7 bases, with 12 bases remaining between them. The germline V gene encodes CDR1 LNHNV and CDR2 YYDKDF (reference sequence). The CDR3 is made up of 13 amino acids. CDR3 bases: TGTGCCACCAGCAGCGTAGGTCAGCGTGGCTACACCTTC. Translated: CATSSVGQRGYTF.

This clonotype was detected a few times. V gene TRBV20-1 combines with J gene TRBJ1-2; D gene uncertain. V was cut by 3 bases and J by 6 bases, with 11 bases left in between. In germline, CDR1 is DFQATT, CDR2 SNEGSKA (reference sequence). This CDR3 is built from 12 residues. The CDR3 DNA reads TGCAGTGCTAGTGATCGAGGGAATGGCTACACCTTC. Its translation is CSASDRGNGYTF.